This T cell receptor beta chain derives from a study of spatial heterogeneity in lung cancer. TCRdb processed the 5' RACE reads anew with MiXCR; each CDR3 protein has one entry. The sample holds 25,000 to 35,000 distinct CDR3 sequences, about 10% seen once. CDR1 is SEHNR, CDR2 FQNEAQ, per germline (reference sequence). CDR3 length: 14 residues. After removal of 0 bases from V and 9 bases from J, the junction contained 1 base not matched to a gene. This sample's time point: blood at routine non-recurrence follow-up after resection. This clonotype originated in a female donor with early-stage non-small cell lung cancer. The sequenced sample was PBMCs, obtained at follow-up. The chain combines TRBV7-9 with TRBJ2-1, with 11 bases lining up with TRBD2. The CDR3 DNA follows: TGTGCCAGCAGCTTAGCGCTAGCGGGGGGTGAGCAGTTCTTC. Its protein is CASSLALAGGEQFF.